This TCR beta chain came from a study of somatic mutations in cytotoxic T cells in rheumatoid arthritis. Whole-study results and caveats: The antigen targets of the expanded CD8+ clones were unknown.

Trimming stripped 1 base from V and 3 bases from J, with 11 bases between. From germline, CDR1 is SGHNT and CDR2 YYREEE (reference sequence). This CDR3 comprises 14 residues. Only in-frame clones appear in the TCRdb table, and some are missing; sequencing was by immunoSEQ multiplex PCR. The repertoire has 15,000 or so clones, about three quarters of them found once; the top ten carry over 9.5%. About this clone itself: Its specificity is not known.

The chain recombines TRBV5-4 with TRBJ2-7; D uncertain. Sequenced sample: CD8+ T cells sorted from blood. The clonotype comes from an adult with rheumatoid arthritis. CDR3 region: CASSLSSGIYEQYF. The CDR3 DNA reads as TGTGCCAGCAGCTTGAGCTCAGGAATCTACGAGCAGTACTTC.